This T cell receptor (beta chain) emerged from a study of T-cell reconstitution after alpha-beta-depleted transplantation in children. The authors prepared the TCRbeta library with unique molecular identifiers. TCRdb redid the calling of the PCR reads with MiXCR, one entry per CDR3 protein. This sample has about 420,000 distinct CDR3 sequences, with 15% to 20% found just once. The CDR3 extends over 15 amino acids. Between the trimmed V and J ends, which lost 3 bases and 0 bases, there was a span of 11 bases. Germline V lookup: CDR1 SGHTA, CDR2 FQGNSA. This clonotype was recorded a few times. The sequences come from PBMCs, mostly from graft donor cells, collected 360 days after TCRalphabeta/CD19-depleted stem cell transplant. The chain carries TRBV7-2 and TRBJ1-1; D remains ambiguous. The clonotype originates from a boy under two years old who had a stem cell transplant for Wiskott-Aldrich syndrome, so the T cells may come from the graft donor. The CDR3, as DNA: TGTGCCAGCAGCTTTCCGACGGGGATGAACACTGAAGCTTTCTTT. Protein product: CASSFPTGMNTEAFF.